The 28 T cell receptor beta chains below all came from one sample that was sequenced in a study of cytomegalovirus exposure and HLA in healthy donors (dated by TCRdb to 2015 to 2018). Libraries were prepared through the immunoSEQ multiplex PCR assay. A mixture of 60 forward primers for TCR Vbeta segments and 13 reverse primers for TCR Jbeta segments was used in the multiplex PCR. Entries here come from immuneACCESS through TCRdb and include only in-frame sequences with V and J called. Some clones fail to appear in such tables; in the studies checked, an unresolved V gene covers under half of the shortfall, and the cause of the remainder is unknown. This sample gives 180,000 or so clones in total; 77% of them show up just once. Of the sample, about 1.5% falls within the top ten clones. Input material: PBMCs. The receptors were sampled from a man between 18 and 29 years old in good health and CMV-seronegative.

This chain joins TRBV18 and TRBJ1-3; D call uncertain. V dropped 8 bases and J dropped 1 base, with 15 bases sitting between them. The CDR3 contains 15 residues. Germline CDR1 and CDR2: KGHSH and LQKENI. This CDR3 reads CASRKALESGNTIYF. In DNA form, the CDR3 reads TGTGCCAGCCGGAAAGCGTTGGAATCTGGAAACACCATATATTTT.

The chain couples TRBV6-5 to TRBJ2-2, with TRBD1 identical over 8 bases. This CDR3 comprises 16 residues. J lost 5 bases, V lost 4 bases, and 9 bases had no gene match. The germline V gene has CDR1 MNHEY and CDR2 SVGAGI. CDR3: CASSWGQAPRTGELFF. The CDR3 DNA sequence: TGTGCCAGCAGTTGGGGACAGGCTCCAAGGACCGGGGAGCTGTTTTTT.

The rearrangement links TRBV6-6 to TRBJ2-5; 7 positions agree with TRBD2. Germline loops: CDR1 MNHNY, CDR2 SVGAGI (reference sequence). J gave up 2 bases and V 6 bases, and 3 bases lay outside the gene matches. The CDR3 is made up of 13 amino acids. As DNA, the CDR3 is TGTGCCAGCAGCTGGGGAGGGCAAGAGACCCAGTACTTC. This codes for CASSWGGQETQYF.

The chain is built from TRBV29-1 and TRBJ2-7; the match to TRBD2 covers 9 bases. The CDR3 loop spans 15 amino acids. Germline lookup yields CDR1 SQVTM and CDR2 ANQGSEA. The ends lost 0 bases at V and 4 bases at J; junction bases unmatched: 7. This CDR3 reads CSVEDSGGRSYEQYF. In DNA, the CDR3 is TGCAGCGTTGAAGATAGCGGGGGCCGAAGTTACGAGCAGTACTTC.

This clone was detected only once. The chain joins TRBV7-2 to TRBJ2-5, with D perhaps matching TRBD1 (6 bases). The CDR3 has 14 residues. The ends were cut back, 5 bases at V and 4 bases at J, with 14 bases in the middle. Germline-derived CDR1 and CDR2 are SGHTA and FQGNSA. The CDR3 DNA follows: TGTGCCAGCAGCATCAACAGGGTTAGAGAGACCCAGTACTTC. It specifies CASSINRVRETQYF.

This clone has just a few counts. The genes are TRBV7-9 and TRBJ2-7; tentatively, D is TRBD1 (6 bases). Germline assignment: CDR1 SEHNR and CDR2 FQNEAQ (reference sequence). The CDR3 extends over 13 amino acids. The V and J ends lost 6 bases and 7 bases respectively, with 16 bases between them. The CDR3 DNA is TGTGCCAGCAGGGACAGCTCCTACGGTGAGCAGTACTTC. It codes for CASRDSSYGEQYF.

V and J are TRBV18 and TRBJ2-7; 8 nucleotides match TRBD1. The germline gives CDR1 KGHSH, CDR2 LQKENI. The CDR3 covers 12 residues. With V trimmed by 6 bases and J by 6 bases, 4 bases remained unmatched. CDR3 sequence: CASSPGQGEQYF. The CDR3 DNA reads TGTGCCAGCTCGCCCGGACAGGGCGAGCAGTACTTC.

The table lists this clone with a count of one. The CDR3 spells CAWSSGSLSYNEQFF. The CDR3 DNA reads as TGTGCCTGGAGCTCCGGGTCTCTATCCTACAATGAGCAGTTCTTC. V usage is TRBV30 and J usage is TRBJ2-1; unclear D gene. Germline values: CDR1 GTSNPN, CDR2 SVGIG (reference sequence). Trimming cost V 3 bases and J 1 base, with 13 bases left between them. The CDR3 has 15 amino acids.

Concerning this clone: This may stem from a read error, because a much larger clone lies one nucleotide away. This CDR3 reads CASSVRQGSTGELFF. Written as DNA, the CDR3 is TGTGCCAGCAGCGTGAGACAGGGGAGCACCGGGGAGCTGTTTTTT. The V call is TRBV7-2, the J call TRBJ2-2; the match to TRBD1 covers 8 bases. The germline gives CDR1 SGHTA, CDR2 FQGNSA. Germline trimming cut 5 bases from V and 4 bases from J; bases unmatched to any gene: 6. The CDR3 runs to 15 residues. Full variable domain (rest looked up from reference TRBV7-2 and TRBJ2-2): GAGVSQSPSNKVTEKGKDVELRCDPISGHTALYWYRQSLGQGLEFLIYFQGNSAPDKSGLPSDRFSAERTGGSVSTLTIQRTQQEDSAVYLCASSVRQGSTGELFFGEGSRLTVL.

The CDR3 region is CASSLAGGPSIQYF. CDR3 in DNA: TGTGCCAGCAGTTTAGCGGGAGGGCCGAGCATTCAGTACTTC. This sequence joins TRBV28 and TRBJ2-4, with 9 bases that match TRBD2. The CDR3 runs to 14 residues. Germline values: CDR1 MDHEN, CDR2 SYDVKM. Trimming took 2 bases from V and 9 from J; bases not matched to a gene: 5.

This sequence joins TRBV25-1 and TRBJ2-1, with 16 bases identical to TRBD2. V shed 3 bases, J shed 5 bases, and the junction held 1 base outside the gene matches. The CDR3 length is 16 residues. Germline-derived CDR1 and CDR2 are MGHDK and SYGVNS. In nucleotides, the CDR3 is TGTGCCAGCAGTGAGGGACTAGCGGGGGGGGACAATGAGCAGTTCTTC. Translating it yields CASSEGLAGGDNEQFF.

J is TRBJ1-1 and V is TRBV5-6, with 7 bases that match TRBD1. From germline, CDR1 is SGHDT and CDR2 YYEEEE. The ends lost 5 bases at V and 11 bases at J; junction bases unmatched: 15. CDR3 length: 14 amino acids. CDR3 DNA sequence: TGTGCCAGCAGGCCCTGGGGACAGAGACTAATGGCTTTCTTT. This sequence encodes CASRPWGQRLMAFF.

The chain has TRBV5-1 and TRBJ1-2; a weak D match, TRBD1 (6 bases). With 4 bases removed from V and 5 bases from J, the gap between germline ends came to 15 bases. This CDR3 spans 14 amino acids. Germline V gene data show CDR1 as SGHRS and CDR2 as YFSETQ. CDR3 bases: TGCGCCAGCAGCCCAGGGGATGTCGGGTATGGCTACACCTTC. Amino acids: CASSPGDVGYGYTF.

The chain uses TRBV19 and TRBJ2-7, with 11 nucleotides matching TRBD2. The J segment lost 3 bases and the V segment lost 6 bases, leaving 10 bases of the junction unmatched. CDR3 length equals 16 residues. Looked up from germline, CDR1 is LNHDA and CDR2 is SQIVND (reference sequence). The CDR3 is CASSHQTSGIVYEQYF. CDR3 DNA: TGTGCCAGTAGCCACCAGACTAGCGGGATCGTCTACGAGCAGTACTTC.

The rearrangement uses TRBV5-4 and TRBJ2-1; 8 bases fit TRBD1. Germline CDR1 SGHNT, CDR2 YYREEE (reference sequence). Trimming cost V 0 bases and J 3 bases; bases outside gene matches: 2. CDR3 length: 15 amino acids. CDR3 residues: CASSLADRVYNEQFF. CDR3 coding DNA: TGTGCCAGCAGCTTGGCGGACAGGGTCTACAATGAGCAGTTCTTC.

The rearrangement links TRBV5-1 to TRBJ2-1; tentatively, D is TRBD2 (5 bases). This CDR3 is 17 amino acids long. Trimming removed 0 bases from V and 4 bases from J, with 17 bases in between. Germline loops: CDR1 SGHRS, CDR2 YFSETQ. CDR3 DNA sequence: TGCGCCAGCAGCTTGGCGGCTAGCTCATCAGATTACAATGAGCAGTTCTTC. It yields the protein CASSLAASSSDYNEQFF.

The V gene is TRBV6-5, the J gene TRBJ2-7; 9 bases align to TRBD1. V lost 4 bases and J lost 3; bases outside the gene matches: 7. The CDR3 contains 15 residues. CDR1 is MNHEY and CDR2 is SVGAGI in the germline V gene. The CDR3 region is CASSSAGTGYYEQYF. Written as DNA, the CDR3 is TGTGCCAGCAGTTCCGCCGGGACAGGGTACTACGAGCAGTACTTC.

The chain couples TRBV30 to TRBJ1-2, with 7 bases lining up with TRBD1. CDR3 length: 13 amino acids. Germline V gene sequence: CDR1 GTSNPN, CDR2 SVGIG (reference sequence). The ends lost 3 bases at V and 4 bases at J; junction bases unmatched: 5. CDR3 sequence (DNA): TGTGCCTGGAGCTTGCAGGGGGGCTATGGCTACACCTTC. Translating it yields CAWSLQGGYGYTF.

The chain has TRBV30 and TRBJ1-2; 8 nucleotides agree with TRBD1. Germline V gene lookup returns CDR1 GTSNPN and CDR2 SVGIG (reference sequence). V lost 1 base, J lost 7 bases, and 5 bases stayed unmatched. The CDR3 loop spans 13 amino acids. CDR3 residues: CAWSGGTGTGYTF. In nucleotides, the CDR3 is TGTGCCTGGAGTGGAGGGACAGGCACTGGCTACACCTTC.

The chain couples TRBV7-2 to TRBJ2-3, with 11 bases fitting TRBD2. Germline lookup yields CDR1 SGHTA and CDR2 FQGNSA. V was clipped by 4 bases and J by 1 base; unmatched bases: 4. The CDR3 totals 16 residues. The CDR3 here is CASSSLAGGGTDTQYF. CDR3 in DNA: TGTGCCAGCAGCTCCCTAGCGGGAGGCGGCACAGATACGCAGTATTTT.

V is TRBV4-3 and J is TRBJ2-3, with 8 bases identical to TRBD2. Germline V gives CDR1 LGHNA, CDR2 YSLEER. V was pared by 4 bases and J by 4 bases, with 13 bases of the junction left unmatched. The CDR3 runs to 17 residues. The CDR3 spells CASSPTTAGDLSDTQYF. The DNA of the CDR3 is TGCGCCAGCAGCCCCACGACAGCGGGGGATCTTTCAGATACGCAGTATTTT.

The J gene is TRBJ2-7, the V gene TRBV7-6; TRBD2 matches 15 bases. The CDR3 spans 16 residues. With 5 bases clipped from V and 1 base from J, the junction kept 3 bases outside the gene matches. Germline lookup yields CDR1 SGHVS and CDR2 FNYEAQ. CDR3 region: CASSPGLAGGSYEQYF. CDR3 nucleotides: TGTGCCAGCAGCCCAGGACTAGCGGGAGGGTCCTACGAGCAGTACTTC. Looking up the rest from reference TRBV7-6 and TRBJ2-7 gives the full variable domain: GAGVSQSPRYKVTKRGQDVALRCDPISGHVSLYWYRQALGQGPEFLTYFNYEAQQDKSGLPNDRFSAERPEGSISTLTIQRTEQRDSAMYRCASSPGLAGGSYEQYFGPGTRLTVT.

The chain couples TRBV7-2 to TRBJ2-5; the D gene is possibly TRBD1 (5 bases). The CDR3 sequence is 18 residues long. Trimming cost V 2 bases and J 2 bases, with 21 bases left between them. Germline V gene sequence: CDR1 SGHTA, CDR2 FQGNSA. CDR3 region: CASSLSGQTTPEQETQYF. The CDR3 DNA reads TGTGCCAGCAGCTTATCCGGACAAACCACCCCCGAACAAGAGACCCAGTACTTC. Complete variable domain (other parts from reference TRBV7-2 and TRBJ2-5): GAGVSQSPSNKVTEKGKDVELRCDPISGHTALYWYRQSLGQGLEFLIYFQGNSAPDKSGLPSDRFSAERTGGSVSTLTIQRTQQEDSAVYLCASSLSGQTTPEQETQYFGPGTRLLVL.

The V and J genes are TRBV6-7 and TRBJ2-7; 8 bases line up with TRBD1. TRBV6-7 counts as an open reading frame of uncertain function. The CDR3 has 13 residues. The CDR3 bases are TGTGCTGAGGGACAGGAACTTTCCTACGAGCAGTACTTC. It encodes CAEGQELSYEQYF.

The J gene is TRBJ1-4, the V gene TRBV6-1; D is undetermined. CDR1 MNHNS and CDR2 SASEGT come from the germline V gene. Trimming shortened V by 2 bases and J by 3 bases, and 13 bases separated the two germline ends. The CDR3 spans 16 residues. CDR3 loop: CASSETPREANEKLFF. CDR3 sequence (DNA): TGTGCCAGCAGTGAAACCCCCCGGGAAGCTAATGAAAAACTGTTTTTT.

The V call is TRBV7-9, the J call TRBJ2-3; the D gene is possibly TRBD2 (5 bases). The CDR3 has 14 residues. Trimming stripped 2 bases from V and 4 bases from J, with 10 bases between. Germline assignment: CDR1 SEHNR and CDR2 FQNEAQ (reference sequence). In DNA, the CDR3 is TGTGCCAGCAGCTTAAGGGCCGGGGCAGATACGCAGTATTTT. This codes for CASSLRAGADTQYF.

This clone occurred once. The chain has TRBV5-1 and TRBJ1-1, with TRBD1 matching over 10 bases. Germline lookup yields CDR1 SGHRS and CDR2 YFSETQ. The CDR3 contains 17 residues. V shed 4 bases, J shed 0 bases, and the junction held 9 bases outside the gene matches. The CDR3 here is CASSPGQGRTLNTEAFF. The CDR3 nucleotides read TGCGCCAGCAGCCCGGGACAGGGGAGGACCTTGAACACTGAAGCTTTCTTT.

This clone has a handful of counts. This sequence joins TRBV5-4 and TRBJ2-2; 8 bases align to TRBD2. From germline, CDR1 is SGHNT and CDR2 YYREEE (reference sequence). The length of the CDR3 is 17 residues. V lost 6 bases and J lost 5; bases outside the gene matches: 15. CDR3 bases: TGTGCCAGCACCCCTAGGGGGTCGGGAGGGTTTACCGGGGAGCTGTTTTTT. It encodes CASTPRGSGGFTGELFF.